This entry is about one TCR beta chain. Antigen specificity is unknown. This entry is derived from a study of graft-versus-host responses after intestinal transplantation. The wider study: Each of the recipients got a multivisceral, liver-intestinal, or isolated intestinal transplant. General observations from the study: Peak circulating GvH clone levels were associated with early post-transplant HvG declines. Recipient marrow contained GvH clones, some of which appeared first in ileum or blood. When patients had graft-donor T cell macrochimerism, their allografts held high graft-versus-host to host-versus-graft clonal ratios.

Trimming removed 2 bases from V and 0 bases from J, with 5 bases in between. The CDR3 has 13 residues. CDR1 is SGHAT and CDR2 is FQDESV in the germline V gene (reference sequence). The assay was immunoSEQ multiplex PCR, and TCRdb's table has in-frame clones only and misses some. The sample includes some 82,000 clones, around 86% seen only once; the top ten take around 8%. This clonotype was sampled from a human donor who was the organ donor for an intestinal transplant. V usage is TRBV11-1 and J usage is TRBJ2-7; D not certain. The sequencing here drew on unstimulated CD8+ T cells sorted from spleen or lymph node cells, taken before transplant. The DNA of the CDR3 is TGTGCCAGCAGCTTATACCTCTCCTACGAGCAGTACTTC. Translation: CASSLYLSYEQYF.